This T cell receptor beta chain was identified during a study of response to subunit inactivated influenza vaccine. The CDR3 contains 14 residues. CDR1 and CDR2 (germline): MDHEN, SYDVKM. The V gene end was trimmed by 5 bases and the J gene end by 7 bases; junction bases not matched to a gene: 8. Study results and limitations: Authors suggested each seasonal influenza vaccination recruits few new T cells.

TCRdb independently ran MiXCR on the RT-PCR reads; one entry per CDR3 protein. The sample yields a few hundred thousand distinct CDR3 sequences, approximately 23% seen once. This clonotype was seen ten or more times. Its antigen is unknown. The TCR originated in a man between 50 and 69 years old who received an inactivated influenza vaccine. The rearrangement joins TRBV28 to TRBJ1-2, with TRBD1 matching over 9 bases. This specimen was PBMCs from blood, taken less than 22 months after vaccination. The CDR3 DNA sequence: TGTGCCAGCAGTACGGGACAGGGTTTGGGTGGCTACACCTTC. It specifies CASSTGQGLGGYTF.